This T cell receptor beta chain originates from a study of human T cells and chemical hapten exposure. TCRdb fed the RACE reads into MiXCR, producing one record per CDR3 protein. The sample has about 45,000 distinct CDR3 sequences; around 4.5% are singletons. Germline lookup yields CDR1 MNHEY and CDR2 SMNVEV (reference sequence). V dropped 8 bases and J dropped 7; count of bases not matched to a gene: 9. CDR3 length equals 15 residues. Noted time point: healthy volunteer bleed at 2 weeks. Researchers extracted total RNA from unfractionated whole blood. This clonotype was detected many times. The receptor comes from a human donor in good health. Some clones in this sample may be carry-over from other donors' samples. Sequencing was performed on whole blood. The chain employs TRBV27 and TRBJ1-6; 9 nucleotides align to TRBD1. The CDR3 is CASGAGQGRNSPLHF. As DNA, the CDR3 is TGTGCCAGCGGAGCGGGACAGGGCAGAAATTCACCCCTCCACTTT.